What follows are 21 T cell receptor beta chains derived from one specimen sequenced in a study of shared clonotypes between healthy human individuals (dated by TCRdb to 2018 to 2020). Library method: the immunoSEQ multiplex PCR assay. TCRdb's version of the immuneACCESS table is confined to in-frame rearrangements and falls short of the full clone set. An unresolved V gene accounts for under half of the shortfall where checked; the remainder is of unknown origin. A total of about 320,000 clones appear in this sample, over 75% of them only once. Together, the top ten hold around 15% of the sample. What was sequenced was memory CD8+ T cells sorted from blood. The cell subset or site label here, explained by the study, means: CD45RO+ cells pooled with CCR7-negative TemRA cells. The receptor set was obtained from a man aged 18 to 30 in good health.

The chain employs TRBV9 and TRBJ2-3, with 13 nucleotides matching TRBD2. The germline gives CDR1 SGDLS, CDR2 YYNGEE. Unmatched junction bases numbered 11, after V lost 3 bases and J lost 4 bases. CDR3 size: 18 residues. CDR3 DNA: TGTGCCAGCAGCGCGACGGGACTAGCGGGGATCGGACCAGATACGCAGTATTTT. Translated, it gives CASSATGLAGIGPDTQYF.

The V gene is TRBV9, the J gene TRBJ1-1, with D possibly matching TRBD1 (6 bases). V dropped 3 bases and J dropped 4 bases, with 13 bases sitting between them. This CDR3 is built from 14 residues. Germline assignment: CDR1 SGDLS and CDR2 YYNGEE. CDR3 sequence reads: CASSGQQGGTEAFF. The CDR3 region has the DNA TGTGCCAGCAGCGGACAACAGGGTGGCACTGAAGCTTTCTTT.

The J gene is TRBJ2-7, the V gene TRBV5-1; D tentatively reads TRBD1 or TRBD2 (5 bases each). The CDR3 extends over 15 amino acids. The V and J ends lost 1 base and 1 base respectively, with 12 bases between them. The V gene's germline CDR1 is SGHRS and CDR2 YFSETQ. In DNA form, the CDR3 reads TGCGCCAGCAGCTTGTTTGGGGGAATTTCCTACGAGCAGTACTTC. This gives the protein CASSLFGGISYEQYF.

This chain joins TRBV27 and TRBJ1-4, with 9 bases aligning to TRBD1. The CDR3 loop spans 15 amino acids. V lost 5 bases and J lost 4; bases outside the gene matches: 5. Germline CDR1 and CDR2: MNHEY and SMNVEV (reference sequence). CDR3 DNA: TGTGCCAGCAGTCTGGGGACAGGGCTTAATGAAAAACTGTTTTTT. It codes for CASSLGTGLNEKLFF.

Details on this clone: The sample carries other DNA sequences with the same CDR3. The chain joins TRBV29-1 to TRBJ2-1; D is perhaps TRBD2 (5 bases). V gave up 3 bases and J gave up 0 bases, with 6 bases separating them. The CDR3 consists of 13 residues. Germline-derived CDR1 and CDR2 are SQVTM and ANQGSEA. CDR3 sequence reads: CSVEGSSYNEQFF. The CDR3, as DNA: TGCAGCGTTGAGGGGAGCTCCTACAATGAGCAGTTCTTC.

V and J are TRBV4-1 and TRBJ1-2, with D possibly TRBD1 on 5 matching bases. CDR3 size: 18 residues. Trimming cost V 1 base and J 2 bases, with 20 bases left between them. Germline CDR1 and CDR2: MGHRA and YSYEKL. Here the CDR3 reads CASSQVGGAVGENYGYTF. In DNA form, the CDR3 reads TGCGCCAGCAGCCAAGTAGGTGGGGCGGTCGGGGAAAACTATGGCTACACCTTC.

This sequence joins TRBV11-2 and TRBJ1-6; D gene ambiguous. The CDR3 runs to 9 residues. Per germline, CDR1 SGHAT and CDR2 FQNNGV. The ends were cut back, 5 bases at V and 13 bases at J, with 3 bases in the middle. The CDR3 nucleotides read TGTGCCAGCAGCCCCCCCCTCCACTTT. It yields the protein CASSPPLHF.

This chain joins TRBV27 and TRBJ1-1, with TRBD1 matching over 9 bases. This CDR3 has 13 amino acids. J lost 4 bases, V lost 8 bases, and 5 bases had no gene match. CDR1 and CDR2 (germline): MNHEY, SMNVEV (reference sequence). Written as DNA, the CDR3 is TGTGCCAGCGGAGACAGGGGGACCACTGAAGCTTTCTTT. It is translated as CASGDRGTTEAFF.

The chain's CDR3 is CASSPSPGTGNVWVYGYTF. CDR3 in DNA: TGTGCCAGCAGCCCCTCCCCGGGGACAGGGAATGTTTGGGTCTATGGCTACACCTTC. The J gene is TRBJ1-2, the V gene TRBV27; 9 bases align to TRBD1. This CDR3 has 19 amino acids. CDR1 is MNHEY, CDR2 SMNVEV, per germline (reference sequence). J lost 4 bases, V lost 6 bases, and 21 bases had no gene match.

This clone was observed a single time. Different DNA sequences within this sample yield the same CDR3. The CDR3 loop reads CASSQAYEQYF. The CDR3 DNA is TGCGCCAGCAGCCAAGCGTACGAGCAGTACTTC. This chain joins TRBV4-1 and TRBJ2-7; D not certain. CDR1 and CDR2 from the germline V gene are MGHRA and YSYEKL. The CDR3 loop spans 11 amino acids. V was trimmed by 1 base and J by 4 bases, leaving 2 bases between them.

About this clone itself: Compared with germline, one end of the junction differs, possibly owing to a read error. The chain couples TRBV28 to TRBJ2-7, with D hard to call. The CDR3 has 13 residues. Germline assignment: CDR1 MDHEN and CDR2 SYDVKM. This CDR3 reads CASSLNPVYQQYF. Here the CDR3 DNA reads TGTGCCAGCAGTTTAAACCCAGTCTACCAGCAGTACTTC.

The chain links TRBV27 to TRBJ2-2, with 8 bases matching TRBD2. The CDR3 has 17 amino acids. Germline assignment: CDR1 MNHEY and CDR2 SMNVEV (reference sequence). The V gene end was trimmed by 4 bases and the J gene end by 6 bases; junction bases not matched to a gene: 13. This chain's CDR3 is CASSSPREREYPGELFF. CDR3 nucleotide sequence: TGTGCCAGCAGTTCCCCTAGGGAGCGGGAGTATCCCGGGGAGCTGTTTTTT.

V and J are TRBV7-8 and TRBJ2-1, with TRBD2 matching 14 bases. Germline V gene data show CDR1 as SGHVS and CDR2 as FQNEAQ. The ends lost 3 bases at V and 7 bases at J; junction bases unmatched: 2. The CDR3 runs to 15 residues. CDR3 nucleotides: TGTGCCAGCAGCTTGGGACTAGCGGGAGTGAATGAGCAGTTCTTC. This encodes CASSLGLAGVNEQFF.

The DNA for the CDR3 is TGCAGCGTTGAAGATGGGAGGGGTGATTACGAGCAGTACTTC. This translates into CSVEDGRGDYEQYF. This sequence joins TRBV29-1 and TRBJ2-7; the match to TRBD2 covers 7 bases. The CDR3 is made up of 14 amino acids. The J segment lost 4 bases and the V segment lost 0 bases, leaving 6 bases of the junction unmatched. Germline assignment: CDR1 SQVTM and CDR2 ANQGSEA.

J is TRBJ1-1 and V is TRBV7-9; D is ambiguous. In germline, CDR1 is SEHNR, CDR2 FQNEAQ (reference sequence). The V end lost 1 base, the J end lost 4 bases, and 16 bases lay between the germline ends. This CDR3 region has 16 residues. CDR3 DNA: TGTGCCAGCAGCTTAGATGGTGGACGGTTTGGCACTGAAGCTTTCTTT. Amino acid sequence: CASSLDGGRFGTEAFF.

The chain couples TRBV5-1 to TRBJ2-7; 9 bases line up with TRBD1. This CDR3 has 18 amino acids. The V segment lost 4 bases and the J segment 2 bases; nucleotides outside the gene matches: 16. Per germline, CDR1 SGHRS and CDR2 YFSETQ. CDR3 DNA: TGCGCCAGCAGCCCTCTCCTGGTGACCGGGACAGGGACCTACGAGCAGTACTTC. It yields the protein CASSPLLVTGTGTYEQYF.

This clone was observed a few times. This chain joins TRBV5-1 and TRBJ2-7, with 9 bases that match TRBD1. The germline CDR1 and CDR2 sequences are SGHRS and YFSETQ. The length of the CDR3 is 15 residues. V lost 2 bases and J lost 0; bases outside the gene matches: 3. CDR3 DNA: TGCGCCAGCAGCTTTACAGGGGGCATCTCCTACGAGCAGTACTTC. Translated: CASSFTGGISYEQYF.

The chain has TRBV30 and TRBJ1-5, with D tentatively TRBD1 (5 bases). CDR1 and CDR2 (germline): GTSNPN, SVGIG (reference sequence). V gave up 2 bases and J gave up 7 bases, with 15 bases separating them. The CDR3 covers 14 residues. This CDR3 reads CAWSLGASVQPQHF. The CDR3, as DNA: TGTGCCTGGAGTTTAGGGGCATCAGTGCAGCCCCAGCATTTT.

The chain employs TRBV25-1 and TRBJ1-1; D possibly corresponds to TRBD1 (6 bases). CDR3 length equals 15 residues. Trimming left V 2 bases short and J 3 bases short, with 13 bases between. Germline V gene lookup returns CDR1 MGHDK and CDR2 SYGVNS. The DNA for the CDR3 is TGTGCCAGCAGTGAAGTTACAGGGCGGTACACTGAAGCTTTCTTT. Translating gives CASSEVTGRYTEAFF.

The chain combines TRBV14 with TRBJ2-7, with TRBD1 matching 9 bases. Germline V gives CDR1 SGHDN, CDR2 FVKESK. This CDR3 comprises 14 residues. Trimming took 5 bases from V and 3 from J; bases not matched to a gene: 5. The chain's CDR3 is CASSEGQGFYEQYF. The DNA of the CDR3 is TGTGCCAGCAGCGAGGGACAGGGATTCTACGAGCAGTACTTC.

This chain joins TRBV9 and TRBJ2-7; the D is unclear. The ends were cut back, 0 bases at V and 0 bases at J, with 7 bases in the middle. The CDR3 is made up of 14 amino acids. CDR1 SGDLS and CDR2 YYNGEE come from the germline V gene. For the CDR3, the DNA is TGTGCCAGCAGCGTAGAAGCTAGCTCCTACGAGCAGTACTTC. This codes for CASSVEASSYEQYF.